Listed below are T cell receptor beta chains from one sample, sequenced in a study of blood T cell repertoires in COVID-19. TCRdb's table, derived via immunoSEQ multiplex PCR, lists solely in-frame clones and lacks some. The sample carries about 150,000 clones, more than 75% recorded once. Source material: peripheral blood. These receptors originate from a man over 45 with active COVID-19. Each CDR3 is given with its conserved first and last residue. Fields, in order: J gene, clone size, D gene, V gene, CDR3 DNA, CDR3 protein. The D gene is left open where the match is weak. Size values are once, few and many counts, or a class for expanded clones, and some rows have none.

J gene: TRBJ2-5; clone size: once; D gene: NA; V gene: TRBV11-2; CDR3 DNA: TGTGCCAGCAGCCTCGACTGGACAGTCCAAGAGACCCAGTACTTC; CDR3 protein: CASSLDWTVQETQYF
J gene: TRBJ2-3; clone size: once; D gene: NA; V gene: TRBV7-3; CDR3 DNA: TGTGCCAGCAGCCCCGCAGGGTACCAAACAGATACGCAGTATTTT; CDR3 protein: CASSPAGYQTDTQYF
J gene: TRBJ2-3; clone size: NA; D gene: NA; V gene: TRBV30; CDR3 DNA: TGTGCCTGGAGTGGGGACCGGGGGGCCACAGATACGCAGTATTTT; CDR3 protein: CAWSGDRGATDTQYF
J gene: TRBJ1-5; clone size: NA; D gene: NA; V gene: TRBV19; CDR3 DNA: TGTGCCAGTACTAACCTGGGGGGGAATCAGCCCCAGCATTTT; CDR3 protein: CASTNLGGNQPQHF
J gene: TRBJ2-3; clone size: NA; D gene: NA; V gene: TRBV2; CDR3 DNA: TGTGCCAGCAGTCAGGGGCGCGGCACAGATACGCAGTATTTT; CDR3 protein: CASSQGRGTDTQYF
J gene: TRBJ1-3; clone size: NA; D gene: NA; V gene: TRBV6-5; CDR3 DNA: TGTGCCAGCAGATTACAGGATTACTCTGGAAACACCATATATTTT; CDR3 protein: CASRLQDYSGNTIYF
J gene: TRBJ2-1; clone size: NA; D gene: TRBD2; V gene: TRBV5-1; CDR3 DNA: TGCGCCAGCAGCCTGGGACTATCGCAATCCTACAATGAGCAGTTCTTC; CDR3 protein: CASSLGLSQSYNEQFF
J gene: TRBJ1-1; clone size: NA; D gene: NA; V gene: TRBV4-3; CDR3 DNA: TGCGCCAGCAGCCAAGGTGCAGGGAAGACTGAAGCTTTCTTT; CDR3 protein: CASSQGAGKTEAFF
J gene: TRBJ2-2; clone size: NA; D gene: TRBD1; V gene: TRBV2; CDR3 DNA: TGTGCCAGCAGCACCCTTGGGTGGGGACCGGACAGGGGGGAGAACACCGGGGAGCTGTTTTTT; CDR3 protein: CASSTLGWGPDRGENTGELFF
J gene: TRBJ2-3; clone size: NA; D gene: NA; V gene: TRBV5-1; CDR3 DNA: TGCGCCAGCCTCCTCGGGGGGCCGGAAGATACGCAGTATTTT; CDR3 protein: CASLLGGPEDTQYF
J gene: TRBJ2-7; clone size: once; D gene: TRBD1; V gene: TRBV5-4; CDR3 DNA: TGTGCCAGCAGCTTGGGACAGGGTGTTTACGAGCAGTACTTC; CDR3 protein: CASSLGQGVYEQYF
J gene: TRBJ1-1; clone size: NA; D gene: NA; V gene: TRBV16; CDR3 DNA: TGTGCCAGCAGCCTGGGCGCCCTCACTGAAGCTTTCTTT; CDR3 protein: CASSLGALTEAFF
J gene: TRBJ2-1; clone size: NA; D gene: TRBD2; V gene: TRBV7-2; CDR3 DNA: TGTGCCAGCAGCTTAGGAGCTGGACTAGTCGGCAATGAGCAGTTCTTC; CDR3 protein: CASSLGAGLVGNEQFF
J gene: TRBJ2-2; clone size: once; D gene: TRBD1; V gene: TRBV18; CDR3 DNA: TGTGCCAGCGCCGGGACAGGGGTTGCCGGGGAGCTGTTTTTT; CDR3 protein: CASAGTGVAGELFF
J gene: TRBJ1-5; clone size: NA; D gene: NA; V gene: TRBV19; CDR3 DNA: TGTGCCAGTAGTATGGGGCAGACAAATCAGCCCCAGCATTTT; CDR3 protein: CASSMGQTNQPQHF
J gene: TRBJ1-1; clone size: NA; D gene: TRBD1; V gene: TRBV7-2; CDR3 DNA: TGTGCCAGCAGCGTGGGACAGGGCGTGATTGAAGCTTTCTTT; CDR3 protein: CASSVGQGVIEAFF